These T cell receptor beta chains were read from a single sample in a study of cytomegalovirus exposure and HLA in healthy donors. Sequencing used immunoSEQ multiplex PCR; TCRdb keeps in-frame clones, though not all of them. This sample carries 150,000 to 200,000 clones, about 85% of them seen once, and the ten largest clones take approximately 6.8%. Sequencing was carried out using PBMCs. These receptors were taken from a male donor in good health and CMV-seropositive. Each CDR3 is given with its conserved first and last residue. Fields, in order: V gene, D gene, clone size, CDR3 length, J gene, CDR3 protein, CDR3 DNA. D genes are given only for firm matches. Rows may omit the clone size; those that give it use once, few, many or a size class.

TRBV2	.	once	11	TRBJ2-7	CASKGRGEQYF	TGTGCCAGCAAGGGTCGGGGGGAGCAGTACTTC
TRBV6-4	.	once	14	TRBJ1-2	CASSDVGGIGGYTF	TGTGCCAGCAGTGACGTTGGGGGGATAGGTGGCTACACCTTC
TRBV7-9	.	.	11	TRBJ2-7	CSSSLGAEQYF	TGTTCCAGCAGCTTAGGGGCGGAGCAGTACTTC
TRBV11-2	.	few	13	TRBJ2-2	CASSRQYTGELFF	TGTGCCAGCAGCCGACAGTACACCGGGGAGCTGTTTTTT
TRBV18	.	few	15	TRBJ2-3	CASSPLGTSTDTQYF	TGTGCCAGCTCACCGCTTGGGACTAGCACAGATACGCAGTATTTT
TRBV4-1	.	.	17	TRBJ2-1	CASSQPTSPSSYNEQFF	TGCGCCAGCAGCCAACCGACTAGTCCGAGCTCCTACAATGAGCAGTTCTTC
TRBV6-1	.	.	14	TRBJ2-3	CASVTPVKTDTQYF	TGTGCCAGCGTAACTCCGGTAAAAACAGATACGCAGTATTTT
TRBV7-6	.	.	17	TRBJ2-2	CASSPSRYSANTGELFF	TGTGCCAGCAGCCCCTCCCGGTATAGCGCGAACACCGGGGAGCTGTTTTTT
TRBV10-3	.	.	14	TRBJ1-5	CVISGRGEGQPQHF	TGTGTCATCAGTGGCCGGGGGGAGGGTCAGCCCCAGCATTTT
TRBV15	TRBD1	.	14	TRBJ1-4	CATSLGQYNEKLFF	TGTGCCACCAGCCTGGGACAGTATAATGAAAAACTGTTTTTT
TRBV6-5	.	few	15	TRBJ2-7	CASTTSRGSGYEQYF	TGTGCCAGCACTACGTCGCGGGGTTCTGGTTACGAGCAGTACTTC
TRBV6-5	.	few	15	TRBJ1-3	CASSYSGGGGNTIYF	TGTGCCAGCAGTTACTCGGGCGGGGGTGGAAACACCATATATTTT
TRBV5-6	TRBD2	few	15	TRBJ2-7	CASSRRLAGAPEQYF	TGTGCCAGCAGCCGAAGACTAGCGGGAGCCCCCGAGCAGTACTTC
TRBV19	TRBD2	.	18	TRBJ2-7	CASSMGLAGGYSNYEQYF	TGTGCCAGTAGTATGGGGCTAGCGGGAGGATATTCGAACTACGAGCAGTACTTC
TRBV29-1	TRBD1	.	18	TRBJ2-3	CSVDRGRSGSGSTDTQYF	TGCAGCGTAGACAGGGGGCGGTCAGGGTCTGGTAGCACAGATACGCAGTATTTT
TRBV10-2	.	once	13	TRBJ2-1	CASSDPRFNEQFF	TGCGCCAGCAGTGACCCTAGGTTCAATGAGCAGTTCTTC
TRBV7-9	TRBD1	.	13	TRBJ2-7	CASSLQGAGEQYF	TGTGCCAGCAGTTTACAGGGGGCGGGCGAGCAGTACTTC
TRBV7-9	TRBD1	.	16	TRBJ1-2	CASSPRTGTGVSGYTF	TGTGCCAGCAGCCCCAGGACCGGGACAGGGGTTAGTGGCTACACCTTC
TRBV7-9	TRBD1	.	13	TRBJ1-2	CASSLRTGEGYTF	TGTGCCAGCAGCCTTCGGACAGGGGAGGGCTACACCTTC
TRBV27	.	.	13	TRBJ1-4	CASSNRASEKLFF	TGTGCCAGCAGTAACAGGGCTAGTGAAAAACTGTTTTTT
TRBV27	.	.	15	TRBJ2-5	CASSLLGGNRETQYF	TGTGCCAGCAGTTTATTGGGGGGAAACAGGGAGACCCAGTACTTC
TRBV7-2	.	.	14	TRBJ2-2	CASSLGQNTGELFF	TGTGCCAGCAGCTTAGGGCAGAACACCGGGGAGCTGTTTTTT
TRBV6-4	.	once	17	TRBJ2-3	CASSDSKGWASTDTQYF	TGTGCCAGCAGTGACTCCAAGGGGTGGGCTAGCACAGATACGCAGTATTTT
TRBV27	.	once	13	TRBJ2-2	CASSGTRLGELFF	TGTGCCAGCAGCGGGACACGGCTCGGGGAGCTGTTTTTT
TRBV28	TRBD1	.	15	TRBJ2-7	CASSLNRGPYYEQYF	TGTGCCAGCAGTTTAAACAGGGGACCCTACTACGAGCAGTACTTC
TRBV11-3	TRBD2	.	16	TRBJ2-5	CASSPGTSGRRETQYF	TGTGCCAGCAGCCCGGGGACTAGCGGGAGGCGGGAGACCCAGTACTTC
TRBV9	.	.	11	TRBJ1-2	CASSPPGRNTF	TGTGCCAGCAGCCCCCCAGGCAGAAACACCTTC
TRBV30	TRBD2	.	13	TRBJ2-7	CAWISGRTYEQYF	TGTGCCTGGATTAGCGGGAGGACCTACGAGCAGTACTTC
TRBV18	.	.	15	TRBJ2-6	CASSDRQFGANVLTF	TGTGCCAGCTCGGACAGACAGTTTGGGGCCAACGTCCTGACTTTC
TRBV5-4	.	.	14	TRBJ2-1	CASSLGRDSNEQFF	TGTGCCAGCAGCTTGGGGCGGGACTCCAATGAGCAGTTCTTC
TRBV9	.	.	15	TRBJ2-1	CASSVGKSSYNEQFF	TGTGCCAGCAGCGTGGGCAAGAGCTCCTACAATGAGCAGTTCTTC